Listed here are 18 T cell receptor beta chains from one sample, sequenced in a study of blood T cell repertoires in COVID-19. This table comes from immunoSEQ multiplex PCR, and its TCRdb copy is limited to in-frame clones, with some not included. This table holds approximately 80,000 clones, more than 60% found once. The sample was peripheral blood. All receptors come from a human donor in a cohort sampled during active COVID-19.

The CDR3 here is CASSSYQGRRAEAFF. The CDR3, as DNA: TGTGCCAGCAGTTCTTACCAGGGGCGAAGGGCTGAAGCTTTCTTT. The chain links TRBV28 to TRBJ1-1, with D possibly being TRBD1 (6 bases). Trimming removed 4 bases at V and 6 bases at J, with 18 bases between. The germline gives CDR1 MDHEN, CDR2 SYDVKM. The CDR3 is made up of 15 amino acids. Full variable domain (missing parts from reference TRBV28 and TRBJ1-1): DVKVTQSSRYLVKRTGEKVFLECVQDMDHENMFWYRQDPGLGLRLIYFSYDVKMKEKGDIPEGYSVSREKKERFSLILESASTNQTSMYLCASSSYQGRRAEAFFGQGTRLTVV.

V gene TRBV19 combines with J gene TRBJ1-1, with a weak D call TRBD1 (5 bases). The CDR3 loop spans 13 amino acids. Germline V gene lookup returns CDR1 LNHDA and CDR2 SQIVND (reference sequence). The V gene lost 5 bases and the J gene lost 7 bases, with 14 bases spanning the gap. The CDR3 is CASSYLGGDEAFF. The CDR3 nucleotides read TGTGCCAGTAGTTATCTCGGGGGGGATGAAGCTTTCTTT.

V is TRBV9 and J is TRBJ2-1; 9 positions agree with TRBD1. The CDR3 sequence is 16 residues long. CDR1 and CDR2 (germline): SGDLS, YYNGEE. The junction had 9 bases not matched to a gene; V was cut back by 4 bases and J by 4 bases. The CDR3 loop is CASSPSGDRAYNEQFF. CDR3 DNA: TGTGCCAGCAGCCCCTCAGGGGACAGGGCATACAATGAGCAGTTCTTC. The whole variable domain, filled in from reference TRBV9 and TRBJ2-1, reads DSGVTQTPKHLITATGQRVTLRCSPRSGDLSVYWYQQSLDQGLQFLIQYYNGEERAKGNILERFSAQQFPDLHSELNLSSLELGDSALYFCASSPSGDRAYNEQFFGPGTRLTVL.

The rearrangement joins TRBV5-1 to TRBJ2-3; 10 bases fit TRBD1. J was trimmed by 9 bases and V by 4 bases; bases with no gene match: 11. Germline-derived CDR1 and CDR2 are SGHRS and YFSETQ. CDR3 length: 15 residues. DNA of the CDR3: TGCGCCAGCAGCCTGGACAGGGGGGTCGCCGGGACGCAGTATTTT. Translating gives CASSLDRGVAGTQYF.

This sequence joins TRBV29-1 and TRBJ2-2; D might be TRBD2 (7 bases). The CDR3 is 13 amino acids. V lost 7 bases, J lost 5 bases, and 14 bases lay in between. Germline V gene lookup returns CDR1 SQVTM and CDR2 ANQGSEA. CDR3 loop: CSGGGTLTGELFF. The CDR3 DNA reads TGCAGCGGGGGAGGGACATTAACCGGGGAGCTGTTTTTT.

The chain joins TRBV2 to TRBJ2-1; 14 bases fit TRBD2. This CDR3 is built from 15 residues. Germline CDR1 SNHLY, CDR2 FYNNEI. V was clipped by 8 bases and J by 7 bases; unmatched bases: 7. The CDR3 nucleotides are TGTGCCAGCGCCAGACTAGCGGGGGGGCTAAATGAGCAGTTCTTC. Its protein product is CASARLAGGLNEQFF.

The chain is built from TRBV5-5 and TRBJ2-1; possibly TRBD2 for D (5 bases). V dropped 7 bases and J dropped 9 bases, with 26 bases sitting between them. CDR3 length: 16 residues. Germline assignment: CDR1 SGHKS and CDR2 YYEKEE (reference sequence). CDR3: CASPPRGSSGPGEQFF. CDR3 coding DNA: TGTGCCAGCCCCCCTCGGGGAAGTTCAGGTCCGGGTGAGCAGTTCTTC.

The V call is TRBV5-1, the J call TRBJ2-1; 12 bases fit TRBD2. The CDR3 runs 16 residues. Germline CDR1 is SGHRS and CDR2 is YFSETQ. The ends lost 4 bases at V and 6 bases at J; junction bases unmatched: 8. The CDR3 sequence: CASSLVASGRGNEQFF. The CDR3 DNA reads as TGCGCCAGCAGCCTGGTCGCTAGCGGGAGGGGCAATGAGCAGTTCTTC.

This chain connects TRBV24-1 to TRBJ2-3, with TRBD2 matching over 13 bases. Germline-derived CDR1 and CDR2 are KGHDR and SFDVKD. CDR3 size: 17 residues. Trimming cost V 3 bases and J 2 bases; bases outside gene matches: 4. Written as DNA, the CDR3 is TGTGCCACCAGTGATCGACTAGCGGGGGGAGTCACAGATACGCAGTATTTT. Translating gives CATSDRLAGGVTDTQYF.

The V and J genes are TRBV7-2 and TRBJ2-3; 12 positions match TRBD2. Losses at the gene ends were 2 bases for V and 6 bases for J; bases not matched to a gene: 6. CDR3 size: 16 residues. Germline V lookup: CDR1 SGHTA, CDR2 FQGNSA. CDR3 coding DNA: TGTGCCAGCAGCTTACTAGCGGGAGGGGGTCCGGATACGCAGTATTTT. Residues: CASSLLAGGGPDTQYF.

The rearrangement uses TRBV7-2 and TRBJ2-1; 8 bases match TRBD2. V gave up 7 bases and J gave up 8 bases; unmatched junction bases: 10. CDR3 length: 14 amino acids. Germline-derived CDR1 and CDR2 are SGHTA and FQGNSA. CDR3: CASTQQTGGDEQFF. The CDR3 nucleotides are TGTGCCAGCACCCAACAAACCGGGGGGGATGAGCAGTTCTTC.

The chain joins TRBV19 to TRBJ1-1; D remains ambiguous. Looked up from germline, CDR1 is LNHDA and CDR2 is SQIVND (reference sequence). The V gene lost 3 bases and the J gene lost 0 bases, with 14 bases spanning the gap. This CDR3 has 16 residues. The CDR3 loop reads CASSMGKAGVNTEAFF. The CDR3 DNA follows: TGTGCCAGTAGTATGGGAAAGGCGGGAGTGAACACTGAAGCTTTCTTT.

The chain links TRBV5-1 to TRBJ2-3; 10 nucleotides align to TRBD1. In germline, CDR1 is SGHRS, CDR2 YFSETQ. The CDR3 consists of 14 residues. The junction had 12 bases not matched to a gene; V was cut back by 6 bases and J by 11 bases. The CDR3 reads CASTTGQGDGGQYF. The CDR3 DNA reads TGCGCCAGCACCACAGGACAGGGGGATGGTGGGCAGTATTTT.

CDR3 DNA: TGTGCCAGAAGCTCGCAGTCGACAGGGGCCAGCCACGAGCAGTACTTC. Translation gives CARSSQSTGASHEQYF. This chain joins TRBV5-3 and TRBJ2-7; TRBD1 aligns across 8 bases. TRBV5-3 is assigned to the ORF class and has an uncertain function. This CDR3 has 16 residues. After removal of 3 bases from V and 5 bases from J, the junction contained 13 bases not matched to a gene.

CDR3 DNA sequence: TGTGCCAGCAGCTTGGGGACTTTCATCGACACCTTC. It translates to CASSLGTFIDTF. The chain recombines TRBV7-2 with TRBJ1-2; D is possibly TRBD1 (5 bases). Germline CDR1 SGHTA, CDR2 FQGNSA. V was clipped by 3 bases and J by 12 bases, with 14 bases between them. The CDR3 sequence is 12 residues long.

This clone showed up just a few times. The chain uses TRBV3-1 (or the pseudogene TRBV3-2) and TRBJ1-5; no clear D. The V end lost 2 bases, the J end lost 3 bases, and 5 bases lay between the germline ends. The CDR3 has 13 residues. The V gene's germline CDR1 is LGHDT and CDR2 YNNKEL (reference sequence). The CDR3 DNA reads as TGTGCCAGCAGCCAACAACTCAATCAGCCCCAGCATTTT. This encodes CASSQQLNQPQHF.

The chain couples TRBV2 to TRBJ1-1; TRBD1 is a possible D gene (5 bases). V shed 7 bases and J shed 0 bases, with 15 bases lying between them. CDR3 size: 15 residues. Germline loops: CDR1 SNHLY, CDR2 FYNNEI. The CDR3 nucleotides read TGTGCCAGCACCCTGCTCGACAGAATGAACACTGAAGCTTTCTTT. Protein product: CASTLLDRMNTEAFF. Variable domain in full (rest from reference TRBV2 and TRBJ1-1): EPEVTQTPSHQVTQMGQEVILRCVPISNHLYFYWYRQILGQKVEFLVSFYNNEISEKSEIFDDQFSVERPDGSNFTLKIRSTKLEDSAMYFCASTLLDRMNTEAFFGQGTRLTVV.

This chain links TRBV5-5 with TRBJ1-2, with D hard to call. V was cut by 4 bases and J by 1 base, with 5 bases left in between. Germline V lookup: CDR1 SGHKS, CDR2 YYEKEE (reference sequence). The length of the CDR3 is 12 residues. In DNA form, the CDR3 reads TGTGCCAGCAGCCTCTATAACTATGGCTACACCTTC. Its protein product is CASSLYNYGYTF.